The source of this T cell receptor (beta chain) is a study of identical twins. V was trimmed by 10 bases and J by 0 bases, leaving 16 bases between them. Germline V gene data show CDR1 as MNHNS and CDR2 as SASEGT. The CDR3 has 14 amino acids. TCRdb recomputed calls from the 5' RACE reads with MiXCR, one row per CDR3 protein. The data show 520,000 or so distinct CDR3 sequences, with around 20% seen just once and around 0.9% held by the top ten. Healthy Caucasians made up all donors. In this sample, this clonotype turned up a few times. These data were likewise used in another study, on T cells expressing NK-cell markers. That work adds: Repertoire data for TCR beta were derived from sorted T cells (CD3+CD56+NKG2C+, CD3+CD56+NKG2C- and CD3+CD56-NKG2C+).

The sequence came from a woman aged 18-29 years in good health. The chain uses TRBV6-1 and TRBJ2-7; weak D call: TRBD1 (5 bases). The sample comprised CD4+ T cells sorted from blood. CDR3 sequence reads: CAIQGSRSSYEQYF. DNA of the CDR3: TGTGCCATCCAGGGCAGCCGAAGCTCCTACGAGCAGTACTTC.